The source of this T cell receptor beta chain is a study of cytomegalovirus exposure and HLA in healthy donors. Study information: An early release of data contained roughly 90 million unique TCRs, which came from HLA-typed donors. Study conclusions and caveats: A later analysis revealed that TCR association rates differed between HLA loci, peaking at DRB1 and bottoming out at HLA-C. Most CMV-associated TCR beta chains appeared HLA-restricted in a later analysis. In most subjects, TCR beta sequences reportedly gave accurate predictions of HLA-A and HLA-B alleles.

Germline assignment: CDR1 MNHEY and CDR2 SVGAGI. CDR3 size: 13 residues. V lost 5 bases to trimming and J lost 8 bases; unmatched junction nucleotides: 7. This clone was found a few times. The antigen remains undetermined. 60 Vbeta and 13 Jbeta primers were used in PCR. The method was immunoSEQ multiplex PCR; TCRdb's version includes in-frame clones alone and lacks a portion of them. The table has around 120,000 clones, 65% to 80% seen once; the top ten hold 30%. The sequenced sample was PBMCs. This receptor was identified in a man aged 55 to 70 in good health and CMV-seropositive. This rearrangement joins TRBV6-5 to TRBJ1-2; 8 nucleotides align to TRBD1. The CDR3 DNA follows: TGTGCCAGCAGTCGTGACAGGGGCTTGGGCTACACCTTC. Translation gives CASSRDRGLGYTF.